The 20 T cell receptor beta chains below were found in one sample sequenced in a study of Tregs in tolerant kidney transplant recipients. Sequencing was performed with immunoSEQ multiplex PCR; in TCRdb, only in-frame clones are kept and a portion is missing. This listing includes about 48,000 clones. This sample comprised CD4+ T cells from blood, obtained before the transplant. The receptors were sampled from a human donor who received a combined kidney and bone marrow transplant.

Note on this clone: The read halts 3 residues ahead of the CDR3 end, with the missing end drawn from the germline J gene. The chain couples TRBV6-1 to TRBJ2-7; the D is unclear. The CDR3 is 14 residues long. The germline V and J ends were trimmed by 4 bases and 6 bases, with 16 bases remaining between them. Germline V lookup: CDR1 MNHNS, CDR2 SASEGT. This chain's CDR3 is CASSGAGVGSEQYF. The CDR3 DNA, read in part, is TGTGCCAGCAGTGGTGCCGGAGTCGGGTCCGAG.

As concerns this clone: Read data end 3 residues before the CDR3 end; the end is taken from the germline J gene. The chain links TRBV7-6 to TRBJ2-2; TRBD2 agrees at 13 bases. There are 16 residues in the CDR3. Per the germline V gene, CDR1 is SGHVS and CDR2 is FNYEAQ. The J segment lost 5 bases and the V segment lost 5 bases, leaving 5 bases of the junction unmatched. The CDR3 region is CASSRTSGGYTGELFF. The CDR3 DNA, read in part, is TGTGCCAGCAGCCGGACTAGCGGGGGTTATACCGGGGAG.

The CDR3 bases that were read are TGTGCCGGCGGGTTTAGCGGGGCCCGGCGCGAG. Translated, it gives CAGGFSGARRE. The CDR3 as a whole reads CAGGFSGARREQYF. The chain carries TRBV7-9 and TRBJ2-7, with 8 positions matching TRBD2. The read falls 3 residues short of the CDR3 end, and the missing part is taken from the germline J gene. CDR1 and CDR2 (germline): SEHNR, FQNEAQ (reference sequence). CDR3 length: 14 residues. The ends lost 11 bases at V and 6 bases at J; junction bases unmatched: 15.

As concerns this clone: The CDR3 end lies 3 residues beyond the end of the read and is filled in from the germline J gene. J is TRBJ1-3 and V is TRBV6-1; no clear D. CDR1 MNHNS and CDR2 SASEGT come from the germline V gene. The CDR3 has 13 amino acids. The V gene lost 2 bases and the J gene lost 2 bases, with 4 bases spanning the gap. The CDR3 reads CASSEITGNTIYF. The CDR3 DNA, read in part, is TGTGCCAGCAGTGAAATCACTGGAAACACC.

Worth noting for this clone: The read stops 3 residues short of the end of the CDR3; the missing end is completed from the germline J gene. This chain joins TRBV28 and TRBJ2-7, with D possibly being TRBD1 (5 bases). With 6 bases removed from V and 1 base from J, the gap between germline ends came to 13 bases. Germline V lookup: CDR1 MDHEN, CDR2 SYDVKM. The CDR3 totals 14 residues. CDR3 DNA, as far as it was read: TGTGCCAGCAGATCCCCGACAGAATCCTACGAG. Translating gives CASRSPTESYE. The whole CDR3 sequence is CASRSPTESYEQYF.

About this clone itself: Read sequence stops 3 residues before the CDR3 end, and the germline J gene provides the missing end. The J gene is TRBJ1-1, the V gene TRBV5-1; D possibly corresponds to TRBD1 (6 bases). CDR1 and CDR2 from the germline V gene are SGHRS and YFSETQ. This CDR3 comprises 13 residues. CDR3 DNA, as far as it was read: TGCGCCAGCAGATTTGGAGGGGGACGGGTA. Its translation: CASRFGGGRV. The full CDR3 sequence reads CASRFGGGRVAFF.

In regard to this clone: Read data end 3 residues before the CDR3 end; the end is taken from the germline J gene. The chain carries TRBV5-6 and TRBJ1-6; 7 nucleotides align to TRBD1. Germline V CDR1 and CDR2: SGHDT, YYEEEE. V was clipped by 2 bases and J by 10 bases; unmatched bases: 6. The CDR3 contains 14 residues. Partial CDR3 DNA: TGTGCCAGCAGCTTAACAGGGGAATACTCACCC. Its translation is CASSLTGEYSP. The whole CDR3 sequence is CASSLTGEYSPLHF.

Partial CDR3 DNA: TGCAGTGCAAAAAAAGGACAGCGAAGCACAGATACG. This encodes CSAKKGQRSTDT. The whole CDR3 sequence is CSAKKGQRSTDTQYF. The gene calls are TRBV20-1 and TRBJ2-3; weak D call: TRBD1 (6 bases). Read data end 3 residues before the CDR3 end; the end is taken from the germline J gene. The V gene's germline CDR1 is DFQATT and CDR2 SNEGSKA (reference sequence). V lost 6 bases and J lost 0, with 16 bases in between. The CDR3 has 15 residues.

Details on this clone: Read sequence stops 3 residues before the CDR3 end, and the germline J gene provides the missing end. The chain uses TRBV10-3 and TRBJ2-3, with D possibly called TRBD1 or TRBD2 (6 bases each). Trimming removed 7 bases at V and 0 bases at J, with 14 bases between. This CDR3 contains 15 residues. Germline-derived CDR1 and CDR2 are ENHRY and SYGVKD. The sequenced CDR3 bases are TGTGCCATCACACTACAGGGAGGTAGCACAGATACG. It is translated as CAITLQGGSTDT. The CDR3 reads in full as CAITLQGGSTDTQYF.

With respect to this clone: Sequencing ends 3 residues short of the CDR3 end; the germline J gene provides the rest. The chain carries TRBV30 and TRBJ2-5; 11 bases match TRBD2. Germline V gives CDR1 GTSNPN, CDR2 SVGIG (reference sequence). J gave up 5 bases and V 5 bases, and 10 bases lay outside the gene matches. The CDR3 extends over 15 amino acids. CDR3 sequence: CAWGGSGRAGETQYF. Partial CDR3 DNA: TGTGCCTGGGGGGGTAGCGGGAGGGCCGGGGAGACC.

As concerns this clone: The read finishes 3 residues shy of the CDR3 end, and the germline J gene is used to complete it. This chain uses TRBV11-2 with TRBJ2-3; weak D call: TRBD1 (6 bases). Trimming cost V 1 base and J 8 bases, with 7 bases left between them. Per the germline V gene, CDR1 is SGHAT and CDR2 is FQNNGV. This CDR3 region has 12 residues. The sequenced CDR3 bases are TGTGCCAGCAGCTTAGGACAGGTTACG. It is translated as CASSLGQVT. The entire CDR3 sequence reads CASSLGQVTQYF.

The CDR3 is CASKPSYTGELFF. The DNA read from the CDR3 is TGTGCCAGTAAACCCAGTTACACCGGGGAG. This rearrangement joins TRBV19 to TRBJ2-2; D is undetermined. The sequence runs out 3 residues before the end of the CDR3; the remainder is reconstructed from the germline J gene. Trimming removed 7 bases from V and 3 bases from J, with 9 bases in between. The CDR3 is 13 amino acids. Germline V gene data show CDR1 as LNHDA and CDR2 as SQIVND (reference sequence). Drawing the rest from reference TRBV19 and TRBJ2-2, the complete variable domain is DGGITQSPKYLFRKEGQNVTLSCEQNLNHDAMYWYRQDPGQGLRLIYYSQIVNDFQKGDIAEGYSVSREKKESFPLTVTSAQKNPTAFYLCASKPSYTGELFFGEGSRLTVL.

The CDR3 here is CASSFYSSETQYF. The sequenced CDR3 bases are TGTGCCAGCAGCTTCTATAGTTCGGAGACC. The rearrangement links TRBV7-9 to TRBJ2-5; D remains unclear. Read coverage stops 3 residues before the CDR3 terminus; the germline J gene supplies the remainder. This CDR3 has 13 residues. V lost 3 bases to trimming and J lost 5 bases, with 10 bases between them. From germline, CDR1 is SEHNR and CDR2 FQNEAQ (reference sequence).

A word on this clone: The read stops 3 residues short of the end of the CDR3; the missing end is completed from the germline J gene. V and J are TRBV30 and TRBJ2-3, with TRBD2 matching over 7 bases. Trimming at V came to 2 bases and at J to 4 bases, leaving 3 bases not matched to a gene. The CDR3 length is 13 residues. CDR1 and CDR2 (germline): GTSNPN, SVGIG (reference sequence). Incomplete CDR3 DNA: TGTGCCTGGAGTCGCGGGAGTCCAGATACG. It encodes CAWSRGSPDT. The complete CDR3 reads CAWSRGSPDTQYF.

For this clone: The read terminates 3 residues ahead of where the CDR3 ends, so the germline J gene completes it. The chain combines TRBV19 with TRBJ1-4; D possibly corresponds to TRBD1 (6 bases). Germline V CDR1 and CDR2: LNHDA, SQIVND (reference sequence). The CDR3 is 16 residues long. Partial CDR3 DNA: TGTGCCAGTAGTATAGATAAAAGTGAAGCCACAGGGAAA. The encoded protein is CASSIDKSEATGK. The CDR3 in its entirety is CASSIDKSEATGKLFF.

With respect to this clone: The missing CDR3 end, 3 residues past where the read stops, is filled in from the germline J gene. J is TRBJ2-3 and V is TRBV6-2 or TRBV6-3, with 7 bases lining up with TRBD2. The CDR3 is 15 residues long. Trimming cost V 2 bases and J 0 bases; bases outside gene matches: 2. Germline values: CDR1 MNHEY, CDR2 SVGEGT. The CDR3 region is CASSYTSESTDTQYF. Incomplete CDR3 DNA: TGTGCCAGCAGTTACACTAGCGAGAGCACAGATACG.

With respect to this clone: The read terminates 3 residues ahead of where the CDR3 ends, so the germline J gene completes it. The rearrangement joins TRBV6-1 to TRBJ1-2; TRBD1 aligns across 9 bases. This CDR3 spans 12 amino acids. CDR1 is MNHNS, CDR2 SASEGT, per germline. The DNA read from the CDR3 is TGTGCCAGCAGTGCACAGGGGGCGGGC. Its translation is CASSAQGAG. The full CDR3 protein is CASSAQGAGYTF.

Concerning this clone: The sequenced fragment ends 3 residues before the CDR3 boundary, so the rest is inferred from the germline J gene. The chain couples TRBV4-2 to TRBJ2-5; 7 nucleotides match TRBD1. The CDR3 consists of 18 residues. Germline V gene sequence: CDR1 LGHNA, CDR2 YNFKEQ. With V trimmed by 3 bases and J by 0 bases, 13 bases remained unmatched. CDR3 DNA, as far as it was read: TGTGCCAGCAGCCAGGATCTATCGGGACAGAGCTACCAAGAGACC. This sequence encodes CASSQDLSGQSYQET. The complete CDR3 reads CASSQDLSGQSYQETQYF.

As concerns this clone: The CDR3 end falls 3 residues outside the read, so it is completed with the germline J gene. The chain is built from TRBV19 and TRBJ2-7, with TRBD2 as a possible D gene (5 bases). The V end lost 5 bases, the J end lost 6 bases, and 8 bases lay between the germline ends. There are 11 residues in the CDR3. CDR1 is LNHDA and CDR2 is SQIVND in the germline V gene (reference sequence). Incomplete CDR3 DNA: TGTGCCAGTAGTTCCCGGGGCGAG. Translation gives CASSSRGE. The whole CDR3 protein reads CASSSRGEQYF.

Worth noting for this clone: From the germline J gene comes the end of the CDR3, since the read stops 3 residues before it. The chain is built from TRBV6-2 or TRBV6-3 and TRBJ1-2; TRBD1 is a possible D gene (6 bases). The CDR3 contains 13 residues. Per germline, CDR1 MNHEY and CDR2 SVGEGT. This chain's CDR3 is CASSWNRVGGYTF. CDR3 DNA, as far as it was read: TGTGCCAGCAGTTGGAACAGGGTTGGCGGC.